This passage covers 18 T cell receptor beta chains from one sample sequenced in a study of post-analysis software for immune sequencing data (dated by TCRdb to 2013 to 2016). The full study reports these points: Patients showed significantly higher frequencies than controls for a handful of TRBV segments, among them TRBV5-6, TRBV5-1 and TRBV20-1.

The library was generated by PCR. The reads were generated on an Illumina HiSeq 2500. To reduce PCR and sequencing biases, unique molecular identifiers were incorporated into the TCR beta cDNA libraries. The public reads were quality trimmed at Q25 with fastp and then assembled into clones with MiXCR by TCRdb, keeping productive beta chains. CDR3 protein duplicates are merged, each entry listing the most common genes and DNA. Here the sample has some 890,000 distinct CDR3 sequences; approximately 57% occur a single time. 4.6% of the sample lies in the top ten. No antigen has been identified for these receptors. Input material: blood. The origin of the receptors is a girl aged 10-17 years with multiple sclerosis.

The chain carries TRBV6-5 and TRBJ2-7, with unresolved D. The CDR3 extends over 15 amino acids. Trimming stripped 5 bases from V and 0 bases from J, with 14 bases between. CDR1 is MNHEY and CDR2 is SVGAGI in the germline V gene. In DNA form, the CDR3 reads TGTGCCAGCAGTCTCAGGAGTTATCCCTCCTACGAGCAGTACTTC. This codes for CASSLRSYPSYEQYF.

This CDR3 is CASSLDRLAKGGELFF. The CDR3 DNA sequence: TGCGCCAGCAGCTTGGATCGACTAGCGAAAGGCGGGGAGCTGTTTTTT. The chain is built from TRBV5-1 and TRBJ2-2; TRBD2 agrees at 8 bases. The CDR3 has 16 amino acids. With 0 bases clipped from V and 7 bases from J, the junction kept 8 bases outside the gene matches. Per germline, CDR1 SGHRS and CDR2 YFSETQ.

In this sample, this clonotype turned up a few times. V usage is TRBV5-1 and J usage is TRBJ2-5, with 7 bases fitting TRBD2. This CDR3 is 15 amino acids long. Losses at the gene ends were 4 bases for V and 4 bases for J; bases not matched to a gene: 10. Per germline, CDR1 SGHRS and CDR2 YFSETQ. DNA for the CDR3: TGCGCCAGCAGCCCCGCGGGGGAAAGGTTAGAGACCCAGTACTTC. Translation gives CASSPAGERLETQYF.

This clonotype was observed a few times. CDR3 protein: CASSETSGGTDTQYF. The DNA of the CDR3 is TGTGCCAGCAGTGAGACTAGCGGTGGCACAGATACGCAGTATTTT. This chain joins TRBV6-4 and TRBJ2-3, with 9 bases identical to TRBD2. The CDR3 extends over 15 amino acids. The junction had 2 bases not matched to a gene; V was cut back by 3 bases and J by 1 base. In germline, CDR1 is MRHNA, CDR2 SNTAGT.

Only a few counts were recorded for this clonotype. The rearrangement links TRBV29-1 to TRBJ2-3; D is perhaps TRBD1 (5 bases). Per the germline V gene, CDR1 is SQVTM and CDR2 is ANQGSEA. V shed 5 bases and J shed 4 bases, with 7 bases lying between them. The CDR3 length is 11 residues. The CDR3 loop is CSVIRADTQYF. CDR3 nucleotides: TGCAGCGTTATCAGGGCAGATACGCAGTATTTT.

This rearrangement joins TRBV29-1 to TRBJ2-5, with D uncertain. The CDR3 is 13 amino acids. Germline CDR1 SQVTM, CDR2 ANQGSEA. V lost 8 bases to trimming and J lost 4 bases, with 17 bases between them. CDR3 sequence reads: CSSHPRPGETQYF. The CDR3 nucleotides read TGCAGCTCGCATCCCCGTCCAGGAGAGACCCAGTACTTC.

A word on this clonotype: The junction departs from the called germline gene at one end, perhaps through a read error. The chain uses TRBV10-3 and TRBJ1-2, with TRBD1 matching 8 bases. The CDR3 length is 13 residues. CDR1 is ENHRY and CDR2 is SYGVKD in the germline V gene. The CDR3 is CAIRGSRGLGHTF. CDR3 DNA: TGTGCCATCAGAGGGAGCAGGGGGCTTGGCCACACCTTC.

The V call is TRBV15, the J call TRBJ2-5; the match to TRBD2 covers 7 bases. This CDR3 contains 13 residues. Trimming at V came to 5 bases and at J to 2 bases, leaving 2 bases not matched to a gene. Germline V gives CDR1 LNHNV, CDR2 YYDKDF (reference sequence). The CDR3 reads CATSQAGQETQYF. CDR3 nucleotides: TGTGCCACCAGCCAAGCGGGACAAGAGACCCAGTACTTC.

The V and J genes are TRBV7-8 and TRBJ1-2; D unclear. The CDR3 extends over 15 amino acids. Looked up from germline, CDR1 is SGHVS and CDR2 is FQNEAQ. The V end was cut by 5 bases, the J end by 2 bases, with 15 bases between. CDR3 nucleotides: TGTGCCAGCAGCCTCACCGCCCGGTTGAACTATGGCTACACCTTC. Its translation: CASSLTARLNYGYTF.

This clonotype was seen only once. The chain has TRBV25-1 and TRBJ2-1; 9 nucleotides align to TRBD2. CDR1 and CDR2 from the germline V gene are MGHDK and SYGVNS. V was clipped by 6 bases and J by 5 bases; unmatched bases: 14. CDR3 length equals 17 residues. The CDR3 nucleotides read TGTGCCAGCAGCCATTTGGGCAGCGGGAGGAGTGACAATGAGCAGTTCTTC. The encoded protein is CASSHLGSGRSDNEQFF.

The gene calls are TRBV2 and TRBJ2-7, with 12 bases identical to TRBD2. The CDR3 sequence is 15 residues long. V shed 7 bases and J 2 bases; nucleotides not matched to a gene: 6. Germline V gene lookup returns CDR1 SNHLY and CDR2 FYNNEI. DNA for the CDR3: TGTGCCAGCAACAGACTAGCGGGAGACGCCTACGAGCAGTACTTC. Translation: CASNRLAGDAYEQYF.

The V call is TRBV9, the J call TRBJ1-2; D is unclear. Germline V gene sequence: CDR1 SGDLS, CDR2 YYNGEE. The CDR3 sequence is 15 residues long. The germline V and J ends were trimmed by 4 bases and 1 base, with 14 bases remaining between them. This CDR3 is CASSPPGNVNYGYTF. The CDR3 DNA follows: TGTGCCAGCAGCCCACCCGGAAATGTTAACTATGGCTACACCTTC.

The V gene is TRBV6-2 or TRBV6-3, the J gene TRBJ2-7, with TRBD2 matching 9 bases. The CDR3 is made up of 15 amino acids. CDR1 and CDR2 (germline): MNHEY, SVGEGT. Trimming at V came to 6 bases and at J to 7 bases, leaving 13 bases not matched to a gene. The CDR3 nucleotides are TGTGCCAGCAGCCCCTGGACTAGCGCATTACGGGAGCAGTACTTC. As protein: CASSPWTSALREQYF.

The rearrangement joins TRBV12-3 or TRBV12-4 to TRBJ2-7; either TRBD1 or TRBD2 may supply D (5 bases each). The CDR3 covers 11 residues. Trimming took 9 bases from V and 7 from J, leaving 13 bases between them. The CDR3 region has the DNA TGTGCCAGTGGACACCCGGGGGAGCAGTACTTC. It codes for CASGHPGEQYF.

The chain couples TRBV29-1 to TRBJ1-1; 10 bases are a match to TRBD1. V trimming: 7 bases; J trimming: 10 bases; junction bases outside the gene matches: 9. Germline values: CDR1 SQVTM, CDR2 ANQGSEA. The CDR3 contains 12 residues. The CDR3 DNA reads TGCAGCGCCTGGACAGGGGGGATTGGAGCTTTCTTT. Residues: CSAWTGGIGAFF.

The rearrangement uses TRBV3-1 and TRBJ2-5; 7 bases map to TRBD2. Germline CDR1 and CDR2: LGHDT and YNNKEL (reference sequence). The CDR3 runs 18 residues. Trimming cost V 0 bases and J 5 bases; bases outside gene matches: 15. The CDR3 DNA follows: TGTGCCAGCAGCCAAGATGGGTCTAGCGGTGGATGGGGTGAGACCCAGTACTTC. Translating it yields CASSQDGSSGGWGETQYF.

The chain employs TRBV25-1 and TRBJ2-1, with D possibly matching TRBD2 (5 bases). V lost 3 bases, J lost 2 bases, and 8 bases lay in between. This CDR3 has 14 amino acids. Germline CDR1 is MGHDK and CDR2 is SYGVNS. The DNA for the CDR3 is TGTGCCAGCAGTGACCCCGGGACCTACAATGAGCAGTTCTTC. It codes for CASSDPGTYNEQFF.

The rearrangement joins TRBV15 to TRBJ2-5; D is uncertain. The closer fit of TRBJ2-7 to the DNA end suggests the J call may be wrong. This CDR3 has 15 residues. Per germline, CDR1 LNHNV and CDR2 YYDKDF (reference sequence). The CDR3 loop is CATSRDLVGQYEQYF. The CDR3 DNA reads as TGTGCCACCAGCAGAGATCTGGTGGGTCAGTACGAGCAGTACTTC.